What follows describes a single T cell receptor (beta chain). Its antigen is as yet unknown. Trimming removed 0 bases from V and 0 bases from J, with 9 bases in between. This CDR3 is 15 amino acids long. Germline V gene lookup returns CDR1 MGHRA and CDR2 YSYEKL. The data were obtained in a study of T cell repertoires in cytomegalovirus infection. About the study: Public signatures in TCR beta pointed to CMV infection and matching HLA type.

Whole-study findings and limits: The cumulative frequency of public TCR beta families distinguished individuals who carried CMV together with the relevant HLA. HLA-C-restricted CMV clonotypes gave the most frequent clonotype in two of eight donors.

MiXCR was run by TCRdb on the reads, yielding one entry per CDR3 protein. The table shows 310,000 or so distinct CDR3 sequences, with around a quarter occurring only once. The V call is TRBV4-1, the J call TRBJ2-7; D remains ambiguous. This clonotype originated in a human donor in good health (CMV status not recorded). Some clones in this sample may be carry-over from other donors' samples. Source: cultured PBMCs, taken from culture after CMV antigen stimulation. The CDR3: CASSQELQSSYEQYV. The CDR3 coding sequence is TGCGCCAGCAGCCAAGAATTGCAGAGCTCCTACGAGCAGTACGTC.